These 8 T cell receptor beta chains originate from one sample sequenced in a study of shared clonotypes between healthy human individuals. Sequenced by immunoSEQ multiplex PCR; TCRdb stores in-frame clones only, minus some. The data show roughly 1 million clones, with about 76% seen just once and approximately 1.5% held by the top ten. The sequencing sample was made of memory CD4+ T cells sorted from blood. Documented subset: CD45RA-negative fraction. These receptors all stem from a man between 18 and 35 years old in good health.

A remark on this clone: Since a far larger clone is one base different, this is likely a read error. Other DNA sequences of this sample code for an identical CDR3. J is TRBJ2-7 and V is TRBV15; D perhaps matches TRBD2 (6 bases). Trimming took off 1 base at V and 0 bases at J, with 7 bases between the two ends. Germline V gene data show CDR1 as LNHNV and CDR2 as YYDKDF (reference sequence). This CDR3 is built from 14 residues. CDR3 sequence: CATSRGGVSYEQYF. In DNA, the CDR3 is TGTGCCACCAGCAGAGGCGGGGTCTCCTACGAGCAGTACTTC. The variable domain in full, with the rest retrieved from reference TRBV15 and TRBJ2-7, is DAMVIQNPRYQVTQFGKPVTLSCSQTLNHNVMYWYQQKSSQAPKLLFHYYDKDFNNEADTPDNFQSRRPNTSFCFLDIRSPGLGDTAMYLCATSRGGVSYEQYFGPGTRLTVT.

The rearrangement joins TRBV10-3 to TRBJ1-2; D unclear. The CDR3 sequence is 13 residues long. The germline V gene has CDR1 ENHRY and CDR2 SYGVKD. Trimming shortened V by 3 bases and J by 2 bases, and 7 bases separated the two germline ends. The CDR3 loop reads CAISDTGNYGYTF. As DNA, the CDR3 is TGTGCCATCAGTGATACGGGGAACTATGGCTACACCTTC.

The chain links TRBV14 to TRBJ2-3; a weak D match, TRBD1 (5 bases). Per germline, CDR1 SGHDN and CDR2 FVKESK. This CDR3 comprises 14 residues. Trimming removed 2 bases at V and 2 bases at J, with 8 bases between. CDR3 nucleotides: TGTGCCAGCAGCCAATGGGGCTCCACAGATACGCAGTATTTT. It translates to CASSQWGSTDTQYF.

The J gene is TRBJ2-7, the V gene TRBV5-5; TRBD1 or TRBD2 may be the D gene (5 bases each). V was pared by 4 bases and J by 3 bases, with 17 bases between. From germline, CDR1 is SGHKS and CDR2 YYEKEE (reference sequence). CDR3 length: 15 residues. CDR3 loop: CASSPAGQGFYEQYF. The CDR3 DNA reads TGTGCCAGCAGCCCTGCGGGCCAGGGTTTCTACGAGCAGTACTTC.

This clone has just a few counts. The V call is TRBV4-1, the J call TRBJ1-1; 8 nucleotides align to TRBD1. The CDR3 consists of 13 residues. Losses at the gene ends were 0 bases for V and 10 bases for J; bases not matched to a gene: 4. CDR1 and CDR2 from the germline V gene are MGHRA and YSYEKL. The CDR3 reads CASSQERTGRAFF. The CDR3 region has the DNA TGCGCCAGCAGCCAAGAGAGGACAGGGCGAGCTTTCTTT.

CDR3 region: CASSPPEGRRNEQFF. The CDR3 coding sequence is TGTGCCAGCAGCCCACCTGAGGGGAGGAGAAATGAGCAGTTCTTC. The chain couples TRBV7-2 to TRBJ2-1, with a weak D call TRBD2 (6 bases). CDR3 size: 15 residues. V was trimmed by 5 bases and J by 7 bases, leaving 18 bases between them. Germline values: CDR1 SGHTA, CDR2 FQGNSA.

The chain recombines TRBV30 with TRBJ2-5; D assignment may be TRBD1 or TRBD2 (5 bases each). The CDR3 covers 12 residues. Trimming took off 5 bases at V and 4 bases at J, with 11 bases between the two ends. From germline, CDR1 is GTSNPN and CDR2 SVGIG (reference sequence). Written as DNA, the CDR3 is TGTGCCTGGGGGGTGAGGGGAGAGACCCAGTACTTC. Translation gives CAWGVRGETQYF.

This clone has a handful of counts. The chain is built from TRBV5-4 and TRBJ1-1; 8 nucleotides agree with TRBD1. Germline-derived CDR1 and CDR2 are SGHNT and YYREEE (reference sequence). This CDR3 region has 13 residues. Trimming at V came to 4 bases and at J to 5 bases, leaving 4 bases not matched to a gene. CDR3 sequence reads: CASSSDRGTEAFF. CDR3 nucleotide sequence: TGTGCCAGCAGCAGCGACAGGGGTACTGAAGCTTTCTTT.